The text below deals with one T cell receptor beta chain. These data come from a study of PD-1 blockade in mismatch repair-deficient tumors. The repertoire was sequenced with immunoSEQ multiplex PCR; TCRdb's copy has only in-frame clones and lacks some. The profile covers 70,000 to 90,000 clones, with roughly 80% appearing a single time and around 5.1% taken by the ten largest. After removal of 11 bases from V and 0 bases from J, the junction contained 12 bases not matched to a gene. This CDR3 has 15 amino acids. The germline V gene encodes CDR1 ENHRY and CDR2 SYGVKD. PCR or immunohistochemistry showed mismatch repair deficiency in every enrolled patient.

This chain uses TRBV10-3 with TRBJ2-7; 8 bases fit TRBD2. The specimen was peripheral blood, collected 44 weeks after starting pembrolizumab. The sequence came from an adult with mismatch repair-deficient cancer. Written as DNA, the CDR3 is TGTGCCTCCAAGCGGGAGCGGTCGAGCTCCTACGAGCAGTACTTC. Its translation is CASKRERSSSYEQYF.